This T cell receptor (beta chain) originates from a study of blood T cells in healthy people across ages. Primers used in a second PCR of about 7 to 12 cycles were a sample-barcoded 5' primer and a J-beta primer mix. Each sample provided no less than 2.5 million CDR3-containing paired-end reads. TCRdb re-called the 5' RACE reads with MiXCR, one entry per CDR3 protein. The table lists about 1.8 million distinct CDR3 sequences, roughly 49% of them singletons. Regarding this clonotype: Its specificity is unknown.

Overall study findings and caveats: Long-lived donors had more naive CD4+ cells and higher diversity than aged donors.

CDR1 and CDR2 (germline): PRHDT, FYEKMQ (reference sequence). V lost 0 bases, J lost 10 bases, and 13 bases lay in between. The CDR3 runs 14 residues. At least 7 million PBMCs were isolated per sample. A minimum of 5 micrograms of total RNA was extracted per sample. V gene TRBV13 combines with J gene TRBJ2-1; D not certain. This TCR came from a woman aged 40 to 50 in good health. Sequencing used blood. This chain's CDR3 is CASSLGLITYEQFF. CDR3 in DNA: TGTGCCAGCAGCTTAGGACTGATAACCTACGAGCAGTTCTTC.